What follows describes a single T cell receptor (beta chain). Its target is unknown. These data belong to a study of cytomegalovirus exposure and HLA in healthy donors. CDR3 length: 17 residues. J was trimmed by 1 base and V by 5 bases; bases with no gene match: 9. Germline CDR1 and CDR2: SGHAT and FQNNGV. Findings and caveats of the study: Accurate HLA-A and HLA-B prediction from TCR beta sequences was reported for most subjects.

The PCR contained 60 Vbeta and 13 Jbeta primers. The assay was immunoSEQ multiplex PCR, and TCRdb's table has in-frame clones only and misses some. The table shows around 150,000 clones, with over 75% occurring only once. The gene calls are TRBV11-2 and TRBJ2-7; 12 positions agree with TRBD1. This TCR derives from a man aged 25 to 40 in good health and CMV-seropositive. Specimen: PBMCs. CDR3 in amino acids: CASSMPGQGAISYEQYF. The CDR3 DNA follows: TGTGCCAGCAGCATGCCGGGACAGGGGGCTATTTCCTACGAGCAGTACTTC.